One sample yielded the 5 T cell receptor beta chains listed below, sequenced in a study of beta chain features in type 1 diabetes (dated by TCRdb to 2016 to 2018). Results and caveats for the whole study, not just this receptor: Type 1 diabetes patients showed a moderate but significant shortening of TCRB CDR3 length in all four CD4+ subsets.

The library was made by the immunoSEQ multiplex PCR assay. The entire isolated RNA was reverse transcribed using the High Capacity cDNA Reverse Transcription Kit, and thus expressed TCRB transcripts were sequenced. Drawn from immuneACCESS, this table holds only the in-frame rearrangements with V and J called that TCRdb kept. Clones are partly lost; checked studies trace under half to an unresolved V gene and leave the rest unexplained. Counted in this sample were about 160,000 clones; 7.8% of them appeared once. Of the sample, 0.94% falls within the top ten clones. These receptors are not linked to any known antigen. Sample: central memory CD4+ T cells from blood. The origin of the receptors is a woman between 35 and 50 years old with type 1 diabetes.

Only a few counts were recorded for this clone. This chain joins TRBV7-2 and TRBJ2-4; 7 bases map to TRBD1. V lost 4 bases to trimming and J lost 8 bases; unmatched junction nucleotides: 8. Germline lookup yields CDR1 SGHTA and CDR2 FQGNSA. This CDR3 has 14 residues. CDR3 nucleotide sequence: TGTGCCAGCAGCTCGCACAGGGGTGTGGACATTCAGTACTTC. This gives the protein CASSSHRGVDIQYF.

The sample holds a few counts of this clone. CDR3 sequence (DNA): TGCAGTGCTAGGCGGGAGGATACGCAGTATTTT. It translates to CSARREDTQYF. The J gene is TRBJ2-3, the V gene TRBV20-1; 7 bases agree with TRBD2. J was trimmed by 6 bases and V by 3 bases; bases with no gene match: 0. The CDR3 covers 11 residues. The germline gives CDR1 DFQATT, CDR2 SNEGSKA (reference sequence).

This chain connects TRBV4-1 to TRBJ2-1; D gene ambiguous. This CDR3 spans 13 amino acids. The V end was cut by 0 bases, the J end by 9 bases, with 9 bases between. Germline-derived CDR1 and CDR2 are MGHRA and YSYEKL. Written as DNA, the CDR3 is TGCGCCAGCAGCCAAGAAGATTGGAGTGAGCAGTTCTTC. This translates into CASSQEDWSEQFF.

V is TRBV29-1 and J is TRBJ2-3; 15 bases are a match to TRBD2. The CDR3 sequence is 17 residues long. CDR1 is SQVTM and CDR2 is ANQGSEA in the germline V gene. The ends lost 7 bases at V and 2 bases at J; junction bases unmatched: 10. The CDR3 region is CSAPRGTSGGLTDTQYF. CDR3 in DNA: TGCAGCGCACCGCGGGGGACTAGCGGGGGGCTCACAGATACGCAGTATTTT.

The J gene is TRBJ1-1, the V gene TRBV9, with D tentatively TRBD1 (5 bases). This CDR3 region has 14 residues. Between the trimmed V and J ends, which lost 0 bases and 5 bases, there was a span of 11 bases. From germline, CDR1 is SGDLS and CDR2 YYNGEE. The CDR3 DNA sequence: TGTGCCAGCAGCGTAGCAGGCAGGGTAACTGAAGCTTTCTTT. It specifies CASSVAGRVTEAFF.